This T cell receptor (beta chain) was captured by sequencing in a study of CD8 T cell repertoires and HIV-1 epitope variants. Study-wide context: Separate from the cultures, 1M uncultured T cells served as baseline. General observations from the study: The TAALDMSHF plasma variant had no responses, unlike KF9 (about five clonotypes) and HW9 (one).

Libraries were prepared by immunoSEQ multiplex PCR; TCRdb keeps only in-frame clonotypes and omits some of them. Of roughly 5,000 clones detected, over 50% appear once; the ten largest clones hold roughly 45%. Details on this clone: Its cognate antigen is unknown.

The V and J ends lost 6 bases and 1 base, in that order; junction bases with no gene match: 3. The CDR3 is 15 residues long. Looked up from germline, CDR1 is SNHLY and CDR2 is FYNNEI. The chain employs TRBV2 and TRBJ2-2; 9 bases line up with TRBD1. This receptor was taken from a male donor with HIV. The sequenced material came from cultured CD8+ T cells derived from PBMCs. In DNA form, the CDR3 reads TGTGCCAGCAGACGGGGACAGGGGAACACCGGGGAGCTGTTTTTT. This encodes CASRRGQGNTGELFF. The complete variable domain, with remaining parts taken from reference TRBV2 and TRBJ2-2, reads EPEVTQTPSHQVTQMGQEVILRCVPISNHLYFYWYRQILGQKVEFLVSFYNNEISEKSEIFDDQFSVERPDGSNFTLKIRSTKLEDSAMYFCASRRGQGNTGELFFGEGSRLTVL.